This is a list of T cell receptor beta chains from one sample in a study of early T cells in non-severe SARS-CoV-2 infection. TCRdb reanalysed the 5' RACE reads using MiXCR and keeps one entry per CDR3 protein. The table records 30,000 or so distinct CDR3 sequences, around 5% of them present only once. The sequenced sample was whole blood. The receptors were gathered from an adult who was a healthcare worker with PCR-confirmed SARS-CoV-2 infection or an uninfected control (not recorded which). Both conserved end residues are part of each CDR3. Each record gives: clone size, V gene, J gene, D gene, CDR3 protein, CDR3 DNA. D genes are given only for firm matches. Rows may omit the clone size; those that give it use once, few, many or a size class.

size: many
V: TRBV4-2
J: TRBJ2-3
D: NA
CDR3: CASSQDRKVAQYF
DNA: TGTGCCAGCAGCCAAGATCGAAAGGTTGCGCAGTATTTT

size: many
V: TRBV29-1
J: TRBJ2-1
D: TRBD2
CDR3: CSVEVGTRDWFF
DNA: TGCAGCGTTGAGGTCGGGACTAGGGACTGGTTCTTC

size: many
V: TRBV27
J: TRBJ2-3
D: NA
CDR3: CASRIRLQSTDTQYF
DNA: TGTGCCAGCAGAATACGCCTCCAGAGCACAGATACGCAGTATTTT

size: many
V: TRBV9
J: TRBJ2-5
D: NA
CDR3: CASSVGTASRETQYF
DNA: TGTGCCAGCAGCGTAGGGACAGCCTCCCGAGAGACCCAGTACTTC

size: medium-sized
V: TRBV5-6
J: TRBJ2-7
D: NA
CDR3: CASSFAAGFYEQYF
DNA: TGTGCCAGCAGCTTCGCAGCCGGGTTCTACGAGCAGTACTTC

size: few
V: TRBV24-1
J: TRBJ1-5
D: NA
CDR3: CATSETVQDSNQPQHF
DNA: TGTGCCACCAGTGAGACTGTGCAGGATAGCAATCAGCCCCAGCATTTT

size: many
V: TRBV6-1
J: TRBJ1-3
D: TRBD1
CDR3: CASRTGDENTIYF
DNA: TGTGCCAGCCGGACAGGAGACGAAAACACCATATATTTT

size: few
V: TRBV10-2
J: TRBJ2-1
D: TRBD2
CDR3: CAIMTSGTYNEQFF
DNA: TGCGCCATTATGACTAGCGGGACCTACAATGAGCAGTTCTTC

size: few
V: TRBV7-2
J: TRBJ2-1
D: NA
CDR3: CASSLQWGEQFF
DNA: TGTGCCAGCAGCCTCCAGTGGGGTGAGCAGTTCTTC

size: many
V: TRBV29-1
J: TRBJ2-3
D: NA
CDR3: CSVGKATGRTDTQYF
DNA: TGCAGCGTTGGGAAGGCTACGGGGCGCACAGATACGCAGTATTTT

size: many
V: TRBV10-2
J: TRBJ2-7
D: NA
CDR3: CASRTESSYEQYF
DNA: TGCGCCAGCAGGACAGAGAGCTCCTACGAGCAGTACTTC

size: many
V: TRBV11-2
J: TRBJ1-1
D: NA
CDR3: CASSHAATTEAFF
DNA: TGTGCCAGCAGCCACGCGGCCACCACTGAAGCTTTCTTT

size: many
V: TRBV20-1
J: TRBJ1-1
D: NA
CDR3: CSATSGPRMMNTEAFF
DNA: TGCAGCGCTACCTCGGGCCCCAGGATGATGAACACTGAAGCTTTCTTT

size: many
V: TRBV25-1
J: TRBJ2-7
D: NA
CDR3: CASSEYGGVSSYEQYF
DNA: TGTGCCAGCAGTGAATACGGGGGCGTATCGTCCTACGAGCAGTACTTC

size: many
V: TRBV2
J: TRBJ1-1
D: NA
CDR3: CASSDVKSGTEAFF
DNA: TGTGCCAGCAGTGACGTCAAGTCGGGGACTGAAGCTTTCTTT

size: many
V: TRBV28
J: TRBJ1-1
D: TRBD1
CDR3: CASNLPGQANEAFF
DNA: TGTGCCAGCAATCTGCCCGGACAGGCGAATGAAGCTTTCTTT

size: few
V: TRBV15
J: TRBJ2-7
D: TRBD2
CDR3: CATSSPGTSGSYEQYF
DNA: TGTGCCACCAGCAGCCCCGGGACTAGCGGCTCCTACGAGCAGTACTTC

size: many
V: TRBV13
J: TRBJ1-4
D: NA
CDR3: CASSPGQGSTNEKLFF
DNA: TGTGCCAGCAGCCCCGGTCAGGGCTCAACTAATGAAAAACTGTTTTTT

size: few
V: TRBV27
J: TRBJ2-7
D: TRBD2
CDR3: CASSPGLGTYEQYF
DNA: TGTGCCAGCAGCCCGGGACTAGGTACCTACGAGCAGTACTTC

size: many
V: TRBV2
J: TRBJ1-6
D: NA
CDR3: CASSESSGGGISPLHF
DNA: TGTGCCAGCAGTGAAAGCTCGGGGGGCGGGATTTCACCCCTCCACTTT

size: many
V: TRBV6-1
J: TRBJ2-7
D: NA
CDR3: CASSLRGAGVDEQYF
DNA: TGTGCCAGCAGTCTCCGAGGGGCAGGGGTAGACGAGCAGTACTTC

size: many
V: TRBV27
J: TRBJ2-5
D: NA
CDR3: CASSLSGLQKTQYF
DNA: TGTGCCAGCAGCCTATCTGGGCTCCAGAAGACCCAGTACTTC

size: many
V: TRBV11-3
J: TRBJ2-2
D: TRBD2
CDR3: CASSLLAGGSGELFF
DNA: TGTGCCAGCAGCTTACTAGCGGGAGGTTCCGGGGAGCTGTTTTTT

size: many
V: TRBV7-3
J: TRBJ1-2
D: NA
CDR3: CASSLDSNYGYTF
DNA: TGTGCCAGCAGCTTAGACAGTAACTATGGCTACACCTTC

size: many
V: TRBV12-3/TRBV12-4
J: TRBJ2-7
D: TRBD2
CDR3: CASSLGGEGYEQYF
DNA: TGTGCCAGCAGTTTAGGTGGGGAGGGCTACGAGCAGTACTTC

size: NA
V: TRBV2
J: TRBJ2-2
D: TRBD1
CDR3: CASKNRGNTGELFF
DNA: TGTGCCAGCAAAAACAGGGGGAACACCGGGGAGCTGTTTTTT

size: few
V: TRBV9
J: TRBJ2-7
D: TRBD2
CDR3: CASSVAAGGGSYEQYF
DNA: TGTGCCAGCAGCGTAGCTGCGGGGGGCGGCTCCTACGAGCAGTACTTC

size: many
V: TRBV4-1
J: TRBJ2-5
D: NA
CDR3: CASSQDPGQGGETQYF
DNA: TGCGCCAGCAGCCAAGATCCGGGGCAGGGGGGAGAGACCCAGTACTTC

size: many
V: TRBV27
J: TRBJ1-5
D: NA
CDR3: CASSQNAWSYPQHF
DNA: TGTGCCAGCAGCCAAAACGCATGGAGTTATCCCCAGCATTTT

size: many
V: TRBV20-1
J: TRBJ2-7
D: TRBD1
CDR3: CSATYRGTYEQYF
DNA: TGCAGTGCTACTTACAGGGGAACCTACGAGCAGTACTTC

size: many
V: TRBV27
J: TRBJ2-5
D: TRBD2
CDR3: CASSRRASGTYTQETQYF
DNA: TGTGCCAGCAGTCGCCGGGCTAGCGGGACCTATACACAAGAGACCCAGTACTTC

size: many
V: TRBV7-9
J: TRBJ2-6
D: NA
CDR3: CASSLSRSGANVLTF
DNA: TGTGCCAGCAGCTTATCACGCTCTGGGGCCAACGTCCTGACTTTC

size: many
V: TRBV29-1
J: TRBJ1-2
D: NA
CDR3: CSSRRTGEGLYGYTF
DNA: TGCAGCTCACGCCGGACCGGCGAAGGCCTTTATGGCTACACCTTC

size: many
V: TRBV20-1
J: TRBJ2-7
D: NA
CDR3: CSARAPRSYEQYF
DNA: TGCAGTGCTAGAGCCCCGAGGTCCTACGAGCAGTACTTC

size: many
V: TRBV24-1
J: TRBJ2-1
D: TRBD2
CDR3: CATSDLTSGRKGYNEQFF
DNA: TGTGCCACCAGTGATTTAACTAGCGGGAGAAAGGGATACAATGAGCAGTTCTTC

size: many
V: TRBV7-9
J: TRBJ2-1
D: NA
CDR3: CASDWENSYNEQFF
DNA: TGTGCCAGCGACTGGGAGAATTCCTACAATGAGCAGTTCTTC

size: many
V: TRBV28
J: TRBJ2-1
D: TRBD2
CDR3: CASSLLGLAGGYNEQFF
DNA: TGTGCCAGCAGTTTATTAGGCCTAGCGGGAGGATACAATGAGCAGTTCTTC

size: many
V: TRBV6-2/TRBV6-3
J: TRBJ2-7
D: NA
CDR3: CASGPAGPYEQYF
DNA: TGTGCCAGCGGGCCAGCGGGCCCCTACGAGCAGTACTTC